This is a list of T cell receptor beta chains from one sample in a study of T cell responses to AZD1222 COVID-19 vaccine. Generated by immunoSEQ multiplex PCR, the TCRdb table keeps only in-frame clones and is missing some. The repertoire includes 95,000 to 100,000 clones, 75% to 90% of them detected once, and roughly 26% sits in the top ten. The material was peripheral blood, obtained on day 0 of AZD1222 vaccination. These receptors were obtained from an adult in good health. Each CDR3 is given with its conserved first and last residue. Fields, in order: clone size, D gene, V gene, J gene, CDR3 protein, CDR3 DNA. The D gene is left open where the match is weak. A clone size is listed for some rows: how often the clone was seen (once, few, many), or a class if it is expanded.

>.|.|TRBV10-3|TRBJ2-7
CAISDRAAVEQYF
TGTGCCATCAGTGACCGGGCCGCGGTCGAGCAGTACTTC
>few|.|TRBV5-5|TRBJ1-2
CASSPPVGYGYTF
TGTGCCAGCAGCCCCCCCGTGGGCTATGGCTACACCTTC
>.|.|TRBV7-8|TRBJ2-4
CASSLALLGSKNIQYF
TGTGCCAGCAGCTTAGCCTTACTCGGGTCCAAAAACATTCAGTACTTC
>once|.|TRBV29-1|TRBJ2-7
CSVYYYEQYF
TGCAGCGTATACTACTACGAGCAGTACTTC
>.|.|TRBV6-2/TRBV6-3|TRBJ2-7
CASSYFGGGSSYEQYF
TGTGCCAGCAGTTATTTCGGGGGAGGCAGCTCCTACGAGCAGTACTTC
>.|.|TRBV4-3|TRBJ1-3
CASSQDLRGFSGNTIYF
TGCGCCAGCAGCCAAGATCTCCGGGGCTTCTCTGGAAACACCATATATTTT
>.|TRBD2|TRBV6-5|TRBJ2-5
CATTGLVLETQYF
TGTGCCACAACAGGACTAGTGTTAGAGACCCAGTACTTC
>.|.|TRBV28|TRBJ1-3
CASSFSMSTHSGNTIYF
TGTGCCAGCAGTTTTTCTATGTCTACTCACTCTGGAAACACCATATATTTT
>.|.|TRBV28|TRBJ1-2
CASSPPGGRDGYTF
TGTGCCAGCAGTCCCCCGGGGGGGAGGGATGGCTACACCTTC
>.|.|TRBV28|TRBJ2-6
CASSEGPLAGANVLTF
TGTGCCAGCAGTGAGGGACCCTTAGCTGGGGCCAACGTCCTGACTTTC
>.|TRBD2|TRBV14|TRBJ2-1
CASSQAMGTSGRTREQFF
TGTGCCAGCAGCCAAGCAATGGGGACTAGCGGGAGAACCCGCGAGCAGTTCTTC
>few|.|TRBV3-1/TRBV3-2|TRBJ2-6
CASSQVSRAYSGANVLTF
TGTGCCAGCAGCCAAGTAAGCCGGGCCTACTCTGGGGCCAACGTCCTGACTTTC
>.|TRBD1|TRBV3-1/TRBV3-2|TRBJ2-7
CASSRNRDRGRNYEQYF
TGTGCCAGCAGTCGAAACCGGGACAGGGGCCGGAACTACGAGCAGTACTTC
>few|.|TRBV27|TRBJ1-6
CASSPRDSSSYNSPLHF
TGTGCCAGCAGTCCGCGGGACTCGAGCTCCTATAATTCACCCCTCCACTTT
>.|.|TRBV7-8|TRBJ2-3
CASSLSGRNTDTQYF
TGTGCCAGCAGCTTGTCGGGCAGAAACACAGATACGCAGTATTTT
>.|.|TRBV9|TRBJ1-4
CASSVEAARAEKLFF
TGTGCCAGCAGCGTAGAGGCAGCGAGGGCTGAAAAACTGTTTTTT
>once|.|TRBV12-3/TRBV12-4|TRBJ1-2
CASSLGGSGYTF
TGTGCCAGCAGTTTAGGAGGGTCTGGCTACACCTTC
>few|.|TRBV19|TRBJ2-3
CATRIGVDTQYF
TGTGCCACCCGAATCGGTGTGGATACGCAGTATTTT
>.|TRBD1|TRBV28|TRBJ1-4
CASSLSGLGQGAFNEKLFF
TGTGCCAGCAGTTTGTCTGGTCTTGGACAGGGGGCGTTTAATGAAAAACTGTTTTTT
>.|.|TRBV3-1/TRBV3-2|TRBJ2-3
CASSPDHTTDTQYF
TGTGCCAGCAGTCCAGACCACACCACAGATACGCAGTATTTT